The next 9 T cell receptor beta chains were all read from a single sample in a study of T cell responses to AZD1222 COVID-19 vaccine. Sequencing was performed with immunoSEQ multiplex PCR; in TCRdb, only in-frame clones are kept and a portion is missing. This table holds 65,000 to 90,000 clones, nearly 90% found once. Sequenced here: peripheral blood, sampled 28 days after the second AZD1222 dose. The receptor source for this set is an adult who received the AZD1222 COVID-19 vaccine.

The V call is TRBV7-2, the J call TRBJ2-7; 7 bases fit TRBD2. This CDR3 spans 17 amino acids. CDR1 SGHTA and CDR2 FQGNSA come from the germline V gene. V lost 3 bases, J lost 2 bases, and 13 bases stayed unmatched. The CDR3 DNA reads TGTGCCAGCAGCTTCCATTATTCCGGGAGGATTCCCTACGAGCAGTACTTC. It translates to CASSFHYSGRIPYEQYF.

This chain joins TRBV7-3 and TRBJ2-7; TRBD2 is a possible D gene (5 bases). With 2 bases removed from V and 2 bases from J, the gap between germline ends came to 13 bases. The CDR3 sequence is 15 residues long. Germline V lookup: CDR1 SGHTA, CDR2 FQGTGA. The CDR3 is CASSLGSGVTYEQYF. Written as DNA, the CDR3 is TGTGCCAGCAGCTTAGGCTCCGGGGTTACCTACGAGCAGTACTTC.

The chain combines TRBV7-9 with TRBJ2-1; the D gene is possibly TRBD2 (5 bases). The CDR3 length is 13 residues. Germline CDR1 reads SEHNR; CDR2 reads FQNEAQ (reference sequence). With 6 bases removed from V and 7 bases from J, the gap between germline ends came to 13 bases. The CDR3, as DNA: TGTGCCAGCAGGGAGGTCCCCTTGAATGAGCAGTTCTTC. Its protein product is CASREVPLNEQFF.

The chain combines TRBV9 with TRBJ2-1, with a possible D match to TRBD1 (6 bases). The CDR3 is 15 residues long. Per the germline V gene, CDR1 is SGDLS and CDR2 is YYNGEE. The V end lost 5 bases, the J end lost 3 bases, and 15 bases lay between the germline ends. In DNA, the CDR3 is TGTGCCAGCAGACCGCCGGGACACGACTACAATGAGCAGTTCTTC. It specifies CASRPPGHDYNEQFF.

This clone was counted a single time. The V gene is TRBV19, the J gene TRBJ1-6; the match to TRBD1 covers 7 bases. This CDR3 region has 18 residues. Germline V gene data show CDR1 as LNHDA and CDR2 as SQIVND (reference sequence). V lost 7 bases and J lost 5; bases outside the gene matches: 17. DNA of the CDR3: TGTGCCAGTACCAGGGGGTTGCCCGGGACAGAGAATAATTCACCCCTCCACTTT. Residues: CASTRGLPGTENNSPLHF.

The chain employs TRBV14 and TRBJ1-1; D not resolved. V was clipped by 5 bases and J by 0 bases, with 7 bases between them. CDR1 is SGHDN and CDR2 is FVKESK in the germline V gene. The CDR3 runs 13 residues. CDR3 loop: CASSVQVNTEAFF. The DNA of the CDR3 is TGTGCCAGCAGCGTACAAGTGAACACTGAAGCTTTCTTT.

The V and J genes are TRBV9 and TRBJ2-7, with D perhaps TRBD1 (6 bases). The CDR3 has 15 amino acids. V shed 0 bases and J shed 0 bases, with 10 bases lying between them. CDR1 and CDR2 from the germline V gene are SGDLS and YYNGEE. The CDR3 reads CASSVGTVGSYEQYF. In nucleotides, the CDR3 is TGTGCCAGCAGCGTAGGGACAGTGGGCTCCTACGAGCAGTACTTC.

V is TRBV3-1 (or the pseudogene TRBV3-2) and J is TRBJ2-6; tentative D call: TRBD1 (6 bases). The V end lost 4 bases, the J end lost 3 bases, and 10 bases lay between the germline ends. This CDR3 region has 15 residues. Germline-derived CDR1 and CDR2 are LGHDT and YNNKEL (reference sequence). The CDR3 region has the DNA TGTGCCAGCAGCCGGGGACACGGTGGGGCCAACGTCCTGACTTTC. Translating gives CASSRGHGGANVLTF.

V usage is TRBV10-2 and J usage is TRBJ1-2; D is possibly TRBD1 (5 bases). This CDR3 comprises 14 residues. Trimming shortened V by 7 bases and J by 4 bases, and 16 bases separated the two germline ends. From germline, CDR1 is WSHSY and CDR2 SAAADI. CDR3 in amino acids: CASTTGLSVYGYTF. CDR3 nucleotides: TGCGCCAGCACCACGGGACTTAGCGTCTATGGCTACACCTTC.